The 14 T cell receptor beta chains in this list originate from one sample, sequenced in a study of post-analysis software for immune sequencing data. Whole-study results and caveats: Patients showed TRBV5-6, TRBV5-1 and TRBV20-1 among five TRBV segments more frequent than in controls.

For these TCRs, the target antigens are not known. Unique molecular identifiers featured in each of the TCR beta cDNA libraries. MiXCR, applied by TCRdb to the PCR reads, yields one record per CDR3 protein. The sample includes around 700,000 distinct CDR3 sequences, approximately 60% seen only once; the top ten take roughly 10%. Sequencing was carried out using blood. The receptors originated from a girl aged 2 to 9 with multiple sclerosis.

This chain joins TRBV12-3 or TRBV12-4 and TRBJ1-1, with 7 positions matching TRBD1. The trim removed 6 bases at V and 11 bases at J, leaving 18 bases unmatched. The CDR3 is 15 amino acids. CDR3 sequence: CASSSYGTAGVWAFF. The CDR3 nucleotides read TGTGCCAGCAGCTCCTACGGGACAGCCGGTGTGTGGGCTTTCTTT.

Note on this clonotype: Relative to the germline gene, one junction end is altered; a read error may explain this. The rearrangement links TRBV29-1 to TRBJ2-5; D is possibly TRBD1 (8 bases). CDR3 length equals 15 residues. Germline V gives CDR1 SQVTM, CDR2 ANQGSEA. CDR3 in amino acids: CGVQPWTGRGETQYF. CDR3 bases: TGCGGCGTCCAACCGTGGACAGGGAGGGGGGAGACCCAGTACTTC.

CDR3 sequence: CASSPLGLASTDTQYF. CDR3 in DNA: TGTGCCAGCAGCCCTTTAGGCCTAGCAAGCACAGATACGCAGTATTTT. The chain carries TRBV7-9 and TRBJ2-3; D is perhaps TRBD2 (5 bases). Trimming shortened V by 5 bases and J by 0 bases, and 15 bases separated the two germline ends. Germline CDR1 is SEHNR and CDR2 is FQNEAQ (reference sequence). There are 16 residues in the CDR3.

This chain joins TRBV7-9 and TRBJ1-6; D is unresolved. CDR1 and CDR2 from the germline V gene are SEHNR and FQNEAQ (reference sequence). The CDR3 contains 13 residues. V was cut by 3 bases and J by 8 bases, with 8 bases left in between. The CDR3, as DNA: TGTGCCAGCAGCTTTGCGCCCGATTCACCCCTCCACTTT. This encodes CASSFAPDSPLHF.

This rearrangement joins TRBV10-2 to TRBJ2-1; 14 nucleotides align to TRBD2. Per the germline V gene, CDR1 is WSHSY and CDR2 is SAAADI. The CDR3 contains 14 residues. After removal of 2 bases from V and 13 bases from J, the junction contained 4 bases not matched to a gene. The CDR3 DNA reads TGCGCCAGCAGTGAGGGACTAGCGGGAGGCACACAGTTCTTC. It yields the protein CASSEGLAGGTQFF.

The table lists this clonotype with a few counts. The genes are TRBV5-1 and TRBJ2-5; maybe TRBD2 (5 bases). The CDR3 sequence is 13 residues long. V was clipped by 4 bases and J by 2 bases, with 9 bases between them. CDR1 is SGHRS, CDR2 YFSETQ, per germline. CDR3 bases: TGCGCCAGCAGCCCGGAGGATCAAGAGACCCAGTACTTC. It specifies CASSPEDQETQYF.

This chain joins TRBV6-2 or TRBV6-3 and TRBJ2-5; no firm D call. The DNA end is more similar to TRBJ2-7, so the J call may be wrong. The CDR3 totals 13 residues. Per the germline V gene, CDR1 is MNHEY and CDR2 is SVGEGT. CDR3 nucleotide sequence: TGTGCCAGCAGTTCCGCCAGGACCTACGAGCAGTACTTC. Protein product: CASSSARTYEQYF.

This sequence joins TRBV19 and TRBJ1-2, with 7 bases identical to TRBD1. Germline CDR1 is LNHDA and CDR2 is SQIVND (reference sequence). Trimming removed 6 bases from V and 8 bases from J; junction bases left unmatched: 12. CDR3 length: 14 amino acids. The CDR3 nucleotides read TGTGCCAGTAGGTTGACAGGGCCCCGGTTGGGCTACACCTTC. It encodes CASRLTGPRLGYTF.

The chain combines TRBV10-3 with TRBJ2-1, with unresolved D. CDR1 ENHRY and CDR2 SYGVKD come from the germline V gene. With 3 bases removed from V and 6 bases from J, the gap between germline ends came to 3 bases. The CDR3 totals 11 residues. The CDR3 nucleotides are TGTGCCATCAGTGACGGCAATGAGCAGTTCTTC. Its translation is CAISDGNEQFF.

This chain joins TRBV3-1 and TRBJ1-2; D is uncertain. Trimming stripped 4 bases from V and 3 bases from J, with 24 bases between. Per the germline V gene, CDR1 is LGHDT and CDR2 is YNNKEL (reference sequence). The CDR3 is made up of 18 amino acids. This chain's CDR3 is CASSPTFEGLGIYYGYTF. CDR3 DNA sequence: TGTGCCAGCAGCCCAACCTTCGAAGGGCTCGGAATTTACTATGGCTACACCTTC.

CDR3 DNA sequence: TGTGCCAGCAAAGAGCTAGCGGGAGGCCCTCTCGAGACCCAGTACTTC. Translating it yields CASKELAGGPLETQYF. This chain joins TRBV6-2 or TRBV6-3 and TRBJ2-5; the match to TRBD2 covers 11 bases. Germline V lookup: CDR1 MNHEY, CDR2 SVGEGT. The junction had 12 bases not matched to a gene; V was cut back by 7 bases and J by 5 bases. The length of the CDR3 is 16 residues.

V is TRBV15 and J is TRBJ1-2; D not resolved. Germline assignment: CDR1 LNHNV and CDR2 YYDKDF (reference sequence). The CDR3 has 12 residues. V was clipped by 2 bases and J by 3 bases, with 4 bases between them. CDR3 sequence: CATSRRYYGYTF. The CDR3 nucleotides are TGTGCCACCAGCAGAAGGTACTATGGCTACACCTTC.

This clonotype showed up just a few times. The V call is TRBV20-1, the J call TRBJ2-1, with TRBD1 matching 7 bases. Per the germline V gene, CDR1 is DFQATT and CDR2 is SNEGSKA (reference sequence). CDR3 length: 15 residues. Losses at the gene ends were 7 bases for V and 0 bases for J; bases not matched to a gene: 9. The CDR3 reads CSGDTGASSYNEQFF. Written as DNA, the CDR3 is TGCAGTGGGGATACAGGGGCTAGCTCCTACAATGAGCAGTTCTTC.

V and J are TRBV4-1 and TRBJ2-5, with 7 nucleotides matching TRBD2. V gave up 0 bases and J gave up 5 bases; unmatched junction bases: 9. Germline V CDR1 and CDR2: MGHRA, YSYEKL. CDR3 length equals 16 residues. This CDR3 is CASSQDGAGERETQYF. In DNA form, the CDR3 reads TGCGCCAGCAGCCAAGATGGGGCGGGAGAGCGCGAGACCCAGTACTTC.